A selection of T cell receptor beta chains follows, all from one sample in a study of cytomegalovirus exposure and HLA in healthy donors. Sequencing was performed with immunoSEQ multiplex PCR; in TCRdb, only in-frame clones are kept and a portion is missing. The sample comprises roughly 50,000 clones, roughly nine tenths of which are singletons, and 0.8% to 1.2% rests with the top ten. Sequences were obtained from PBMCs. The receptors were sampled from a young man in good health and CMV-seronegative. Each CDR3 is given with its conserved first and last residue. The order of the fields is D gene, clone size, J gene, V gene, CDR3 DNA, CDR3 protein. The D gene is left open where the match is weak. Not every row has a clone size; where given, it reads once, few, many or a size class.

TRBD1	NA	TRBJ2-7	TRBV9	TGTGCCAGCAGCGTAGGTCGGGACAGGGTCTACGAGCAGTACTTC	CASSVGRDRVYEQYF
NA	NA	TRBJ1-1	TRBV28	TGTGCCAGCAGCCCACGAAGAGGCAACACTGAAGCTTTCTTT	CASSPRRGNTEAFF
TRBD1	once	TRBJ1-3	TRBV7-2	TGTGCCAGCAGCAGGGGGGGACAGGGGGGAAACACCATATATTTT	CASSRGGQGGNTIYF
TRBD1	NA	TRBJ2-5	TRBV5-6	TGTGCCAGCAGCCATGGGACAGGGAGGGAGACCCAGTACTTC	CASSHGTGRETQYF
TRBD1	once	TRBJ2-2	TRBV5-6	TGTGCCAGCAGCGTAGACAGGGGGCCCACCACCGGGGAGCTGTTTTTT	CASSVDRGPTTGELFF
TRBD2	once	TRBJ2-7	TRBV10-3	TGTGCCATCAGTCGTACCGGGACTAGCGGGGACGAGCAGTACTTC	CAISRTGTSGDEQYF
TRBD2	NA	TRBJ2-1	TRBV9	TGTGCCAGCAGCGGACTAGCGGCCACCTACAATGAGCAGTTCTTC	CASSGLAATYNEQFF
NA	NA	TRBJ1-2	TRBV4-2	TGTGCCAGCAGCCAAGTATTAGATGAGACTGATGGCTACACCTTC	CASSQVLDETDGYTF
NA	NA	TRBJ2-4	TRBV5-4	TGTGCCAGCAGCAAGCTTACAACGGACAGCAAAAACATTCAGTACTTC	CASSKLTTDSKNIQYF
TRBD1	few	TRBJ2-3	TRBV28	TGTGCCAGCAGTTTAGCGACAGGGGCGGCGGATACGCAGTATTTT	CASSLATGAADTQYF
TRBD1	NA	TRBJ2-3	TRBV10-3	TGTGCCTCGAAACGGGACAGAAACGCAGATACGCAGTATTTT	CASKRDRNADTQYF
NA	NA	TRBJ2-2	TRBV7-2	TGTGCCAGCAGCTCCACAATCACCACCGGGGAGCTGTTTTTT	CASSSTITTGELFF
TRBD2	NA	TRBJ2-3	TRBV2	TGTGCCAGCGAGCGGGAAGAGACAGATACGCAGTATTTT	CASEREETDTQYF
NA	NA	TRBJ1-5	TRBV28	TGTGCCAGCAGCAGGGACAACAATCAGCCCCAGCATTTT	CASSRDNNQPQHF
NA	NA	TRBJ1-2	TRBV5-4	TGTGCCAGCAGCTTGAACAGTGGCTACACCTTC	CASSLNSGYTF
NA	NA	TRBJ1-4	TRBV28	TGTGCCAGCAGGCCCGACAGATGGGTGGCCAAACTGTTTTTT	CASRPDRWVAKLFF
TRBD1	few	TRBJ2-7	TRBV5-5	TGTGCCAGCAGCTTACCGGGACAGGGGATGCGGGAGCAGTACTTC	CASSLPGQGMREQYF
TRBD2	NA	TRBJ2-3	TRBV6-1	TGTGCCAGCAGTCGACTAGCGGAGTCAGATACGCAGTATTTT	CASSRLAESDTQYF
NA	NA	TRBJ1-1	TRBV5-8	TGTGCCAGCAGCTTTATTAACACTGAAGCTTTCTTT	CASSFINTEAFF
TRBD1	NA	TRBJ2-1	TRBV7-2	TGTGCCAGCAGCTCCAAGACAGGGGGTGAGCAGTTCTTC	CASSSKTGGEQFF
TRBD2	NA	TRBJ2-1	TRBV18	TGTGCCAGCTCGCACGCTAGCGGGAGCTCCTACAATGAGCAGTTCTTC	CASSHASGSSYNEQFF
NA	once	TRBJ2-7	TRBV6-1	TGTGCCAGCAGTGGGAGGAAGGCTCCGGGTGAGCAGTACTTC	CASSGRKAPGEQYF
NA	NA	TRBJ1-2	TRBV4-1	TGCGCCAGCAGCCAATCCCTCGTGGCGGCCAAATATGGCTACACCTTC	CASSQSLVAAKYGYTF
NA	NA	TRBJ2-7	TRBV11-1	TGTGCCAGCAGCTCCAAAGGGGGATCACCCTACGAGCAGTACTTC	CASSSKGGSPYEQYF
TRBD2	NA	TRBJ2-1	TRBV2	TGTGCCAGCAGCCTTAGCGGGGTCTACAATGAGCAGTTCTTC	CASSLSGVYNEQFF
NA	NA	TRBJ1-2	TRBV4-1	TGCGCCAGCAGCCCTCTCCATGGGGGGAGGGATGGCTACACCTTC	CASSPLHGGRDGYTF
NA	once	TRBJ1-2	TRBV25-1	TGTGCCAGCAGTGACAGGGGTTTGCATGGCTACACCTTC	CASSDRGLHGYTF
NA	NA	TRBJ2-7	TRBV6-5	TGTGCCAGCAGCCACGGTCGCGAGCAGTACTTC	CASSHGREQYF
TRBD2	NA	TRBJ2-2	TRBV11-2	TGTGCCAGCAGCGGGGGGGCGGGAGGGCCCAGGGAGCTGTTTTTT	CASSGGAGGPRELFF
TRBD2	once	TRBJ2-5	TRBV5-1	TGCGCCAGCAGCCTAGTAGCGGGGGAAGAGACCCAGTACTTC	CASSLVAGEETQYF
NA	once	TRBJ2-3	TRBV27	TGTGCCAGCAGGCCGTCAGGGGCCACAGATACGCAGTATTTT	CASRPSGATDTQYF
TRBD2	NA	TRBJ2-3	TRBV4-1	TGCGCCAGCAGCCAACACCCCCCCCCGGGACTATTCCCAGATACGCAGTATTTT	CASSQHPPPGLFPDTQYF
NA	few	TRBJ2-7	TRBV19	TGTGCCAGTAGCCTTGACAGGCGATACTCCTACGAGCAGTACTTC	CASSLDRRYSYEQYF
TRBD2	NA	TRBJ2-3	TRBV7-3	TGTGCCAGCAGCCCTTCGGGAGGCTGGAGGGATACGCAGTATTTT	CASSPSGGWRDTQYF
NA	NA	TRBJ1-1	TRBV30	TGTGCCGCCCCCTCACATTGGAACACTGAAGCTTTCTTT	CAAPSHWNTEAFF
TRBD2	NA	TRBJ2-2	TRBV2	TGTGCCAGCAGTGGACTAGCGGGAGGGCCTGGGACCGGGGAGCTGTTTTTT	CASSGLAGGPGTGELFF
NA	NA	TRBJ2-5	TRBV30	TGTGCCTGGAGTGTACTTGAGGGAGAGACCCAGTACTTC	CAWSVLEGETQYF
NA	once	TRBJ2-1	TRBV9	TGTGCCAGCAGCGTAGTTTCAGCGATACCGAATGAGCAGTTCTTC	CASSVVSAIPNEQFF
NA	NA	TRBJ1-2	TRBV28	TGTGCCAGCAGTTTTCCAGGGTATGAGAGCTACACCTTC	CASSFPGYESYTF
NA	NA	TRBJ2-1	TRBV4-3	TGCGCCAGCAGCCAAGAAGGGGCAGCGTCACTCCTTTACAATGAGCAGTTCTTC	CASSQEGAASLLYNEQFF
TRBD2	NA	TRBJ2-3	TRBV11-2	TGTGCCAGCAGCGCGGGACTAGGGGGCACAGATACGCAGTATTTT	CASSAGLGGTDTQYF
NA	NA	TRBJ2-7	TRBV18	TGTGCCAGCTCCCTCGACATTTCCTACGAGCAGTACTTC	CASSLDISYEQYF
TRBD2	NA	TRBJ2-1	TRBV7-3	TGTGCCAGCAGCTTAAAATCGGGACTAGCGGGAGGGGAGCAGTTCTTC	CASSLKSGLAGGEQFF
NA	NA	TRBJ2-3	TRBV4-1	TGCGCCAGCATCGGAGGAGTCACAGATACGCAGTATTTT	CASIGGVTDTQYF
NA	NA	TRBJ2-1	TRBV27	TGTGCCAGCAGTTTAACATGGAGAAATGAGCAGTTCTTC	CASSLTWRNEQFF
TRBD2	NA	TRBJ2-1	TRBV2	TGTGCCAGCAGGGGACTAGCGAGCAATGAGCAGTTCTTC	CASRGLASNEQFF
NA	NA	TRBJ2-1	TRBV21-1	TGTGCCAGCAGCCCTCCTCACTACTTGACTAGCGGGAAGTACAATGAGCAGTTCTTC	CASSPPHYLTSGKYNEQFF
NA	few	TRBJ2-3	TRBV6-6	TGTGCCAGCAGTTACCGACAGCCAACCACAGATACGCAGTATTTT	CASSYRQPTTDTQYF